Below, one TCR beta chain is given with its context. Its matching antigen is unknown. UMIs that had a 6-nucleotide sample barcode were put in using template switching. TCRdb re-called the 5' RACE reads; every CDR3 protein appears as one record, without DNA. The specimen's table records about 110,000 distinct CDR3 sequences. This entry is derived from a study of monozygotic twins with inflammatory bowel disease. Points from the study as a whole: Inverse Simpson values showed less TCRbeta diversity in IBD patients than in their healthy co-twins. No separation of different T cell subtypes was possible.

The sequencing input was blood. This sequence was found in a human donor with ulcerative colitis or Crohn's disease, or a healthy co-twin of an affected twin (not recorded which).

CDR3 amino acids: CATSRGTGGDQPQHF. The V call is TRBV15, the J call TRBJ1-5; TCRdb gives TRBD1 as the D gene, but with no DNA this cannot be confirmed. The CDR3 has 15 amino acids. Germline CDR1 and CDR2: LNHNV and YYDKDF (reference sequence).